Listed here is a single T cell receptor (beta chain). After removal of 4 bases from V and 5 bases from J, the junction contained 13 bases not matched to a gene. Germline V gene sequence: CDR1 LGHDT, CDR2 YNNKEL (reference sequence). The CDR3 runs 16 residues. TCRdb's copy holds only in-frame clones and misses some; the assay was immunoSEQ multiplex PCR. The data hold a few hundred thousand clones, with around nine tenths observed a single time. These data come from a study of blood T cell repertoires in COVID-19. Overall study context: PBMCs, B-cell-depleted T cells, or T cells were the source of the cDNA or gDNA that made up the material.

Cohort 3 donors counted as recovered after two negative PCRs, clearance, or resolved symptoms. The genes are TRBV3-1 (or the pseudogene TRBV3-2) and TRBJ1-1; 7 bases are a match to TRBD1. Sequenced: PBMCs or T cells enriched from blood (not recorded which). This TCR was sampled from a woman aged 45-60 years who had recovered from COVID-19. The DNA for the CDR3 is TGTGCCAGCAGCCCTTTATTACAGGGGTATAAGACTGAAGCTTTCTTT. Its protein is CASSPLLQGYKTEAFF.